This entry describes one TCR beta chain. Its matching antigen is unknown. The data derive from a study of human CD8 memory T cell subsets. Study results and caveats: Diversity was similarly high in stem-like memory and precursor exhausted T cells, which was not the case for effector memory cells.

TCR beta libraries were made by UMI-labeled 5' RACE. TCRdb reprocessed the 5' RACE reads, with one entry per CDR3 protein and no DNA. The sample includes about 18,000 distinct CDR3 sequences. CDR1 is KGHSH and CDR2 is LQKENI in the germline V gene. This CDR3 is built from 15 residues. It was negative magnetic separation that enriched the total CD8+ T cells. The specimen sequenced was CD8+ T cells from PBMCs. This TCR was recovered from a human donor in good health. The chain is built from TRBV18 and TRBJ2-5. The CDR3 sequence: CASSPPSDRKETQYF.